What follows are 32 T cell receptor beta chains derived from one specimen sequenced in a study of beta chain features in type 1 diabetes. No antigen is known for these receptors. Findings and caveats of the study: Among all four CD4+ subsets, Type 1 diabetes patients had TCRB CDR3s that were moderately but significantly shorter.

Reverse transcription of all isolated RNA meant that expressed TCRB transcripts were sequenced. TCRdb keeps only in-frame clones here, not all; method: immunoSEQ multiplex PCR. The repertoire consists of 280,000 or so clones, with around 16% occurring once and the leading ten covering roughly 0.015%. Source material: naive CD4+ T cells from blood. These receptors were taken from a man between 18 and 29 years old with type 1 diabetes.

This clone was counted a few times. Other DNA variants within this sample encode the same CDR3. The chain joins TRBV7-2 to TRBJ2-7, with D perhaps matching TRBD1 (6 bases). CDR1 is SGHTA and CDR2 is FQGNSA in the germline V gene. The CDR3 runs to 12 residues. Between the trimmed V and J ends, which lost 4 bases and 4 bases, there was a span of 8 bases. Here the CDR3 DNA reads TGTGCCAGCAGCTCACAGGGTTACGAGCAGTACTTC. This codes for CASSSQGYEQYF.

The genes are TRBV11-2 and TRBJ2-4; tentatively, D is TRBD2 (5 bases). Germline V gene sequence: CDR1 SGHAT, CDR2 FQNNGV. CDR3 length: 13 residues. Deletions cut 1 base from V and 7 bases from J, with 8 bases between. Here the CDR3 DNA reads TGTGCCAGCAGCTTAGGAGGGTTGAACATTCAGTACTTC. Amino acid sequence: CASSLGGLNIQYF.

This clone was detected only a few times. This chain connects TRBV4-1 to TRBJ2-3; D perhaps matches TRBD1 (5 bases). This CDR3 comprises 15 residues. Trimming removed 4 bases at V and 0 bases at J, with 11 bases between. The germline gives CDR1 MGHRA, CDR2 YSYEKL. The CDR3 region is CASSPRAGSTDTQYF. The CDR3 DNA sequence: TGCGCCAGCAGCCCCCGGGCAGGGAGCACAGATACGCAGTATTTT.

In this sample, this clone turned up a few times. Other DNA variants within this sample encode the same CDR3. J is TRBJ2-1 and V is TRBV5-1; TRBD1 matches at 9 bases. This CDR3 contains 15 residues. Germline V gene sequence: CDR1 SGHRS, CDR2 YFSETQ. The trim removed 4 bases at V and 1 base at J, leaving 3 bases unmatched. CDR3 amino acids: CASSPTGGSYNEQFF. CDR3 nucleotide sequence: TGCGCCAGCAGCCCGACAGGGGGATCCTACAATGAGCAGTTCTTC.

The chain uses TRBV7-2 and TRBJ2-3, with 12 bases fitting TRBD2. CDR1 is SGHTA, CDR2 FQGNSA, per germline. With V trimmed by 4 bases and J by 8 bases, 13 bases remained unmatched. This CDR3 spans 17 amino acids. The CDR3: CASSYSGLAGMVGTQYF. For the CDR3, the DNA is TGTGCCAGCAGCTATAGTGGACTAGCGGGAATGGTTGGTACGCAGTATTTT.

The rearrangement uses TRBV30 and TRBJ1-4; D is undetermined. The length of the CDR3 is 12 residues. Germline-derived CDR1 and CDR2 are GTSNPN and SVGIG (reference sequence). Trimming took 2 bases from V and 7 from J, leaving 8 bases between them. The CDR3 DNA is TGTGCCTGGAGTCCCCCCGGTGAAAAACTGTTTTTT. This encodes CAWSPPGEKLFF.

The CDR3 DNA reads TGTGCCAGCAGGCAGGGTCGACTCACCAACTACGAGCAGTACTTC. Protein product: CASRQGRLTNYEQYF. V is TRBV7-2 and J is TRBJ2-7; TRBD1 might be the D (5 bases). Germline V CDR1 and CDR2: SGHTA, FQGNSA. The CDR3 spans 15 residues. The germline V and J ends were trimmed by 6 bases and 3 bases, with 18 bases remaining between them.

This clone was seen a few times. The CDR3 DNA reads TGTGCCAGCAGCTCTGCGACAGGGAAGACCGGGGAGCTGTTTTTT. It codes for CASSSATGKTGELFF. This chain links TRBV7-9 with TRBJ2-2; TRBD1 matches 7 bases. Germline assignment: CDR1 SEHNR and CDR2 FQNEAQ (reference sequence). V lost 4 bases, J lost 5 bases, and 7 bases stayed unmatched. The CDR3 contains 15 residues.

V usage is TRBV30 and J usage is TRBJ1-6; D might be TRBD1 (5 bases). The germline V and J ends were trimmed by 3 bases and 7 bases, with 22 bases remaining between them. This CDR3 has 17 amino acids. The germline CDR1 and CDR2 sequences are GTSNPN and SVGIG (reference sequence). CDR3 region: CAWRHGGGIGENSPLHF. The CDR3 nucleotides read TGTGCCTGGAGACATGGGGGGGGAATCGGGGAAAATTCACCCCTCCACTTT.

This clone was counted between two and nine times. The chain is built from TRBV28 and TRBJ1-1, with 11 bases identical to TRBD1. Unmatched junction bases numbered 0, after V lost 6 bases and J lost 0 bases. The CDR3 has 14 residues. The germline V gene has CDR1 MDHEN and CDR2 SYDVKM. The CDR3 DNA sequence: TGTGCCAGCAGGGGACAGGGGGTGAACACTGAAGCTTTCTTT. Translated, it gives CASRGQGVNTEAFF.

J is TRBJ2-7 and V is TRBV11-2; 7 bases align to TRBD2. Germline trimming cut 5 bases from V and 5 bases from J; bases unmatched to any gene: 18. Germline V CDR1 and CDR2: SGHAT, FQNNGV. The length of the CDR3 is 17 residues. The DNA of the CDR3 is TGTGCCAGCAGCCTAACGGGGGTCAGCGGGGTCTCTGACGAGCAGTACTTC. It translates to CASSLTGVSGVSDEQYF. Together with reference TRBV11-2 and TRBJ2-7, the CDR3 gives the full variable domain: EAGVAQSPRYKIIEKRQSVAFWCNPISGHATLYWYQQILGQGPKLLIQFQNNGVVDDSQLPKDRFSAERLKGVDSTLKIQPAKLEDSAVYLCASSLTGVSGVSDEQYFGPGTRLTVT.

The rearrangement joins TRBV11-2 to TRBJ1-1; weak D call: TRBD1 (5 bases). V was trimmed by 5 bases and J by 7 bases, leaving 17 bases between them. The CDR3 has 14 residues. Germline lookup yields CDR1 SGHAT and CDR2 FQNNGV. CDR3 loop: CASSTRTQGVEAFF. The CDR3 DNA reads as TGTGCCAGCAGCACACGGACACAAGGGGTTGAAGCTTTCTTT.

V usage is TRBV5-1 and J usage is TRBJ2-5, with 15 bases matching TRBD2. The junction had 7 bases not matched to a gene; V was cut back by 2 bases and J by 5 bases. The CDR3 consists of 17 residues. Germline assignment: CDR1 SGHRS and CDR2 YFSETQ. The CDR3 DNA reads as TGCGCCAGCAGCTTACGGGGACTAGCGGGAGGTATGGAGACCCAGTACTTC. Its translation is CASSLRGLAGGMETQYF.

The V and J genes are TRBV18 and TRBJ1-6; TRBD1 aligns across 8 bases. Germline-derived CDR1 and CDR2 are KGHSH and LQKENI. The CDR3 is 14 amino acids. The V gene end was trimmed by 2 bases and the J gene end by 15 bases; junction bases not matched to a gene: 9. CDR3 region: CASSPVETGVILHF. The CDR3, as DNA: TGTGCCAGCTCACCAGTCGAGACAGGGGTAATCCTCCACTTT.

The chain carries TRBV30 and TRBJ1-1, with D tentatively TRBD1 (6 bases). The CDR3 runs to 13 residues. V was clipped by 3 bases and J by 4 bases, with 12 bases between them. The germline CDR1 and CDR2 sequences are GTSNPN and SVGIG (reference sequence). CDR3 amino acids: CAWRVLGGTEAFF. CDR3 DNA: TGTGCCTGGAGGGTCTTAGGGGGCACTGAAGCTTTCTTT.

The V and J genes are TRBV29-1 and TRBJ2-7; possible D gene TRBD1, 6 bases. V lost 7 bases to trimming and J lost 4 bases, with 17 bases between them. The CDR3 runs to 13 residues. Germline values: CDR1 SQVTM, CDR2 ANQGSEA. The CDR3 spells CSAAYRASYEQYF. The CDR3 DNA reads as TGCAGCGCTGCATACAGGGCGAGTTACGAGCAGTACTTC.

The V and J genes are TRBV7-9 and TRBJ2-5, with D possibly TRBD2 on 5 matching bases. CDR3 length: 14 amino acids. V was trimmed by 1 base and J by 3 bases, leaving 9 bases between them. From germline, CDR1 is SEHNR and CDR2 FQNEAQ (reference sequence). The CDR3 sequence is CASSLEGAKETQYF. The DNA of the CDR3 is TGTGCCAGCAGCTTAGAGGGAGCTAAAGAGACCCAGTACTTC. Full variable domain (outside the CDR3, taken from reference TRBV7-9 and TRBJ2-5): DTGVSQNPRHKITKRGQNVTFRCDPISEHNRLYWYRQTLGQGPEFLTYFQNEAQLEKSRLLSDRFSAERPKGSFSTLEIQRTEQGDSAMYLCASSLEGAKETQYFGPGTRLLVL.

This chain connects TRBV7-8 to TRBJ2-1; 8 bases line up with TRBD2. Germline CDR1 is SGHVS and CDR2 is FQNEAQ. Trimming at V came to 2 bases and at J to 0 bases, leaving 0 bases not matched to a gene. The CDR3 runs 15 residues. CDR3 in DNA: TGTGCCAGCAGCTTAAGCGGGGGCTCCTACAATGAGCAGTTCTTC. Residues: CASSLSGGSYNEQFF.

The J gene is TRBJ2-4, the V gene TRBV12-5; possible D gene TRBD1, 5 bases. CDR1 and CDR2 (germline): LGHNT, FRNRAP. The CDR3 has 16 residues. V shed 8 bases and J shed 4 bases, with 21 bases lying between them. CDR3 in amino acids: CASRLGRRNLKNIQYF. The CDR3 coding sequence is TGTGCTAGTCGACTGGGGCGGAGAAACCTTAAAAACATTCAGTACTTC.

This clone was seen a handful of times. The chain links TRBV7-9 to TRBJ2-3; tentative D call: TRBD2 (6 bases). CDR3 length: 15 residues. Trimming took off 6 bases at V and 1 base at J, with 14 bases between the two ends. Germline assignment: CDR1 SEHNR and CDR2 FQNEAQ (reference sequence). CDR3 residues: CASSMPGLRTDTQYF. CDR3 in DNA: TGTGCCAGCAGTATGCCGGGACTCCGCACAGATACGCAGTATTTT.

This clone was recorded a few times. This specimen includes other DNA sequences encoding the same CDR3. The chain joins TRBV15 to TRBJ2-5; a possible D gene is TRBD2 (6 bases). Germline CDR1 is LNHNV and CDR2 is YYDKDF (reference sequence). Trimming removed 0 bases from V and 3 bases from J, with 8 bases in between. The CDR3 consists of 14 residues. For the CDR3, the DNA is TGTGCCACCAGCAGAGATCCGGGGGAAGAGACCCAGTACTTC. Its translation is CATSRDPGEETQYF.

The CDR3 protein is CASSWGNEPTGRYF. The CDR3 DNA reads TGTGCCAGCAGCTGGGGAAATGAACCGACAGGCCGGTACTTC. The chain carries TRBV5-4 and TRBJ2-4; D might be TRBD1 (6 bases). Trimming stripped 3 bases from V and 15 bases from J, with 22 bases between. Germline lookup yields CDR1 SGHNT and CDR2 YYREEE (reference sequence). This CDR3 has 14 amino acids.

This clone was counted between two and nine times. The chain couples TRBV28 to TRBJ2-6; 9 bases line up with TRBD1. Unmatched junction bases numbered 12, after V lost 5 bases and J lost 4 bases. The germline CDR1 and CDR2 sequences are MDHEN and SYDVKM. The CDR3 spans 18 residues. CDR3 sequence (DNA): TGTGCCAGCAGTCCCTTAGGACAGGGGAGGTCAGGGGCCAACGTCCTGACTTTC. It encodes CASSPLGQGRSGANVLTF.

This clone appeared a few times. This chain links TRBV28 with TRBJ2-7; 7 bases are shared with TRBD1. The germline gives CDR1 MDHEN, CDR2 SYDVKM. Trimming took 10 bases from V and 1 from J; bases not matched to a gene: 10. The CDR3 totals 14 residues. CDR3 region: CATMGVQGSYEQYF. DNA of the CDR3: TGTGCCACTATGGGGGTACAGGGGTCCTACGAGCAGTACTTC.

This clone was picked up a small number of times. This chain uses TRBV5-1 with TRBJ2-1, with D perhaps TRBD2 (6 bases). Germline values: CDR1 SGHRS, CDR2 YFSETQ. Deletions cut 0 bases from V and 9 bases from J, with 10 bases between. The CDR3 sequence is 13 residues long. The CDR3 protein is CASSLGLVGEQFF. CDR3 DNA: TGCGCCAGCAGCTTGGGACTAGTCGGTGAGCAGTTCTTC.

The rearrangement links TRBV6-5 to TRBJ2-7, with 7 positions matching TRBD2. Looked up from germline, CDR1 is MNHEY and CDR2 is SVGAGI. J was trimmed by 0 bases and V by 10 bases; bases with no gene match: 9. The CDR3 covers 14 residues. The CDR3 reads CATRRGGDSYEQYF. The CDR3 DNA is TGTGCCACCAGGCGCGGGGGAGACTCCTACGAGCAGTACTTC.

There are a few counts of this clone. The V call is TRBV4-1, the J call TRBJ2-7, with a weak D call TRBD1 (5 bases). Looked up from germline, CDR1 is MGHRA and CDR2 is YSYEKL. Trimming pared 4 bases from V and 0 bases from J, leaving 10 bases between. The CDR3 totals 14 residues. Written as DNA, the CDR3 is TGCGCCAGCAGCCTGGGGCGGACCTCCTACGAGCAGTACTTC. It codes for CASSLGRTSYEQYF.

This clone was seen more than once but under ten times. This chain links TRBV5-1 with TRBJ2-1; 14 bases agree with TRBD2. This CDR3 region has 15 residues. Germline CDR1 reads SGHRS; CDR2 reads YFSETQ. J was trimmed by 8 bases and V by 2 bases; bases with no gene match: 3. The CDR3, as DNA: TGCGCCAGCAGCTTCCCGGGACTAGCGGGAGATGAGCAGTTCTTC. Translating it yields CASSFPGLAGDEQFF.

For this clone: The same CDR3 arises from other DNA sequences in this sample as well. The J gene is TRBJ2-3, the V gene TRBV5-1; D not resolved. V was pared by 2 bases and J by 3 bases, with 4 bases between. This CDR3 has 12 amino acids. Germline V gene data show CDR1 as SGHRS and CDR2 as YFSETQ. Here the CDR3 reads CASSLSTDTQYF. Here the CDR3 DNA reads TGCGCCAGCAGCTTATCAACAGATACGCAGTATTTT.

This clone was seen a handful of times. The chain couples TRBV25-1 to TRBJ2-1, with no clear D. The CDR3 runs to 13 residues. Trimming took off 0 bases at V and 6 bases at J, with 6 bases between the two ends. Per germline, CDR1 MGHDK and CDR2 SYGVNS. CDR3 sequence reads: CASSEYISNEQFF. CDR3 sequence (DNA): TGTGCCAGCAGTGAATATATTAGCAATGAGCAGTTCTTC.

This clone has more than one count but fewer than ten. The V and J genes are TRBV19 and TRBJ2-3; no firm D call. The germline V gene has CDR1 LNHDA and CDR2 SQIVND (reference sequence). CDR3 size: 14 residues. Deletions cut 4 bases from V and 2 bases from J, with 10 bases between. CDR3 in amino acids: CASSSPGDTDTQYF. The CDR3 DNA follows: TGTGCCAGTAGTAGCCCAGGCGACACAGATACGCAGTATTTT.

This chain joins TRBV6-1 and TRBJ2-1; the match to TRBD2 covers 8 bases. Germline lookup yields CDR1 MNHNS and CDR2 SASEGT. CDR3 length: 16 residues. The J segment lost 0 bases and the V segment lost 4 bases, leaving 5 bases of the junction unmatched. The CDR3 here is CASSVSGISSYNEQFF. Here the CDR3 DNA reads TGTGCCAGCAGTGTTAGCGGGATAAGCTCCTACAATGAGCAGTTCTTC.